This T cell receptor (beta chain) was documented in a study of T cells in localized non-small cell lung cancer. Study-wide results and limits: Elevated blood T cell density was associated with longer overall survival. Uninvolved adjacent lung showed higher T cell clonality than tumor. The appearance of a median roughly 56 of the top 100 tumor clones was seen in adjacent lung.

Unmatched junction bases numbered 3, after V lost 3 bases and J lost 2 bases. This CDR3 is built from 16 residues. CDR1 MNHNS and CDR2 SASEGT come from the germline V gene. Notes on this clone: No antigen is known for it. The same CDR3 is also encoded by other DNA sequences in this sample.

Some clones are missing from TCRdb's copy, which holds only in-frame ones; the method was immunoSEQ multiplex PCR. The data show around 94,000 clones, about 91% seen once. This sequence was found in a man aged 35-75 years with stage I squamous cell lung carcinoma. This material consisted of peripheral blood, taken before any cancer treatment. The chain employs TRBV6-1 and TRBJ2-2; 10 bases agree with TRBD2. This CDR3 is CASSELAGGNTGELFF. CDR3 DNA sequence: TGTGCCAGCAGTGAGTTAGCGGGGGGTAACACCGGGGAGCTGTTTTTT.